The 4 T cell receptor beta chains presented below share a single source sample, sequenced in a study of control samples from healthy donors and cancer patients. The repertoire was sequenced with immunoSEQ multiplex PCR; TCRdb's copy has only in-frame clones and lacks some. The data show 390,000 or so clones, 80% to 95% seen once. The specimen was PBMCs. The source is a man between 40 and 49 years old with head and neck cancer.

Written as DNA, the CDR3 is TGTGCCAGCAGCTCATGGGTTAGCGGGAGCACAGATACGCAGTATTTT. This codes for CASSSWVSGSTDTQYF. The chain recombines TRBV7-2 with TRBJ2-3; 7 positions agree with TRBD2. Unmatched junction bases numbered 7, after V lost 4 bases and J lost 0 bases. The CDR3 is 16 residues long. Germline assignment: CDR1 SGHTA and CDR2 FQGNSA.

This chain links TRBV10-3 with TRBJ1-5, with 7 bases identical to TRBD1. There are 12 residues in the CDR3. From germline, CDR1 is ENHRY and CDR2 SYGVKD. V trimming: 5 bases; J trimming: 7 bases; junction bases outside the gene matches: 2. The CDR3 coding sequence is TGTGCCATCAGTACAGGGGACCAGCCCCAGCATTTT. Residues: CAISTGDQPQHF.

The CDR3 region has the DNA TGTGCTAGTGGTAAGGCCTCGGCTGGCAATCAGCCCCAGCATTTT. It encodes CASGKASAGNQPQHF. The V and J genes are TRBV12-5 and TRBJ1-5; D is unclear. Trimming cost V 5 bases and J 2 bases, with 13 bases left between them. Germline V gives CDR1 LGHNT, CDR2 FRNRAP. The CDR3 is 15 amino acids.

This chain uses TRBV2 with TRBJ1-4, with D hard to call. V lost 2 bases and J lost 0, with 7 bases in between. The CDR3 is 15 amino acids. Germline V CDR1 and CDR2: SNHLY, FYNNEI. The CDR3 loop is CASSEPGATNEKLFF. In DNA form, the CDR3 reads TGTGCCAGCAGTGAACCCGGCGCAACTAATGAAAAACTGTTTTTT.